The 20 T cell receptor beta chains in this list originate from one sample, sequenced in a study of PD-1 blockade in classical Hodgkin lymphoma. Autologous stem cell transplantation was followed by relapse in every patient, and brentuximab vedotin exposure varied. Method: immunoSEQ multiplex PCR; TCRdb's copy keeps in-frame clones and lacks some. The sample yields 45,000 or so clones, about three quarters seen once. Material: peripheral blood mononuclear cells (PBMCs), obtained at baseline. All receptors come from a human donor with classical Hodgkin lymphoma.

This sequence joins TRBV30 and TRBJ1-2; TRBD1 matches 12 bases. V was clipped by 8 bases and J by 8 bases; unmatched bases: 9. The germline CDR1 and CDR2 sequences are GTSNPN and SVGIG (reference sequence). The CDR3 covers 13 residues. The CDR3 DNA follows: TGTGCCCGTTCCGGGACAGGGGGCGGGGGCTACACCTTC. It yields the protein CARSGTGGGGYTF.

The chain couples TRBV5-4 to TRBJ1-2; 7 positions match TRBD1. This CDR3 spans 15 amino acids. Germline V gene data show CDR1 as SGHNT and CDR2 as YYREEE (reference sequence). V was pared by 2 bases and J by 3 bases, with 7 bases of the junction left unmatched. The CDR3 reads CASSLGGQTYYGYTF. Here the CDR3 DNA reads TGTGCCAGCAGCTTAGGGGGACAGACTTACTATGGCTACACCTTC.

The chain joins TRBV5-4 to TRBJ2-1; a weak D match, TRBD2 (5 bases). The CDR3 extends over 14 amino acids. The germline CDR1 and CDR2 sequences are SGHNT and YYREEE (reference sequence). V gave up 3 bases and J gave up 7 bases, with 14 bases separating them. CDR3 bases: TGTGCCAGCAGCTCGGGGATTACAGTGAATGAGCAGTTCTTC. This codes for CASSSGITVNEQFF.

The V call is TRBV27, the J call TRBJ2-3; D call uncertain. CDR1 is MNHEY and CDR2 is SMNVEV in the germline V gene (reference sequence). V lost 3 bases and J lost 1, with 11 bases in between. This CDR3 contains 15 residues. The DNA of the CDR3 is TGTGCCAGCAGTTTGAGCATCCTCCGCACAGATACGCAGTATTTT. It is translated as CASSLSILRTDTQYF.

As DNA, the CDR3 is TGTGCCAGTAGCACGGGGGCGGGTGCGACAGATACGCAGTATTTT. Encoded protein: CASSTGAGATDTQYF. The chain carries TRBV19 and TRBJ2-3; D is perhaps TRBD1 or TRBD2 (6 bases each). The CDR3 extends over 15 amino acids. Germline loops: CDR1 LNHDA, CDR2 SQIVND (reference sequence). Trimming stripped 6 bases from V and 3 bases from J, with 16 bases between.

The CDR3, as DNA: TGTGCCAGCAGCGTAGGGGAGACAGGGATGGGCTACACCTTC. Protein product: CASSVGETGMGYTF. The gene calls are TRBV9 and TRBJ1-2; 7 positions match TRBD1. Germline CDR1 is SGDLS and CDR2 is YYNGEE. The V segment lost 0 bases and the J segment 8 bases; nucleotides outside the gene matches: 7. The CDR3 length is 14 residues.

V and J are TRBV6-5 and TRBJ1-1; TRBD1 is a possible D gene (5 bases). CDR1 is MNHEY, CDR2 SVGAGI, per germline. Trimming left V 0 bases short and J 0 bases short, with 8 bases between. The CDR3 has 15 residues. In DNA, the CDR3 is TGTGCCAGCAGTTACTCATGGGGCATGAACACTGAAGCTTTCTTT. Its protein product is CASSYSWGMNTEAFF.

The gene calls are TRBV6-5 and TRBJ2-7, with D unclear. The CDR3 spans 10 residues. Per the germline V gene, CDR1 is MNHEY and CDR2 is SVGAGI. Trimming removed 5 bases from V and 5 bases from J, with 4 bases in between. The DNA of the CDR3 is TGTGCCAGCAGTGACAACGAGCAGTACTTC. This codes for CASSDNEQYF.

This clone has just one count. Here the CDR3 reads CAWSRVYRGVNNEQFF. CDR3 DNA sequence: TGTGCCTGGAGCCGTGTCTACAGGGGAGTTAACAATGAGCAGTTCTTC. The chain employs TRBV30 and TRBJ2-1; 7 bases are shared with TRBD1. V lost 3 bases to trimming and J lost 5 bases; unmatched junction nucleotides: 13. The CDR3 contains 16 residues. In germline, CDR1 is GTSNPN, CDR2 SVGIG (reference sequence).

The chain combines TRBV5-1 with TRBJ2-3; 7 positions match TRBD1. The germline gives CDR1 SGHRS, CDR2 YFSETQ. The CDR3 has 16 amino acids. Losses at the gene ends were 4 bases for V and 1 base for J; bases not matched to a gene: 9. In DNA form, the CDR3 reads TGCGCCAGCAGCCTACTCGTAGGGGGCGGCACAGATACGCAGTATTTT. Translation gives CASSLLVGGGTDTQYF.

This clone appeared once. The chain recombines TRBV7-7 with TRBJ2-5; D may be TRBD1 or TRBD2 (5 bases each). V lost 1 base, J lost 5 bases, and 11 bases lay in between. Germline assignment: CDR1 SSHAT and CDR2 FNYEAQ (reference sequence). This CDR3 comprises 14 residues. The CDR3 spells CASSLVSGDETQYF. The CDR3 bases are TGTGCCAGCAGCTTAGTATCTGGGGACGAGACCCAGTACTTC.

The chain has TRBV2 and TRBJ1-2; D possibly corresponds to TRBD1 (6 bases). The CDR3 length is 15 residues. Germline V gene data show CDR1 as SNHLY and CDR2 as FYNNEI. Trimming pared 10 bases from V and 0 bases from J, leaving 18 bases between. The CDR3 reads CAKRDTSLPNYGYTF. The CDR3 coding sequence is TGTGCCAAAAGGGACACCTCGCTACCTAACTATGGCTACACCTTC.

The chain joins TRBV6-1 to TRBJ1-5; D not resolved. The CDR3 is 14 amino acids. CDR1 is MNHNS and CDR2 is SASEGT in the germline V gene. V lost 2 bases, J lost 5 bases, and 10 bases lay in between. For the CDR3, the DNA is TGTGCCAGCAGTGAATTTGGCAGATATCAGCCCCAGCATTTT. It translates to CASSEFGRYQPQHF.

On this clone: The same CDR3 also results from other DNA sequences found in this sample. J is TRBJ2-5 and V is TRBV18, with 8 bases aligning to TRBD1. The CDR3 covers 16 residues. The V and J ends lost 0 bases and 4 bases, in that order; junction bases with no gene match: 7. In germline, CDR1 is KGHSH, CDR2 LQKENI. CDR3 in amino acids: CASSPPETGEGETQYF. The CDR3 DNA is TGTGCCAGCTCACCACCCGAGACAGGGGAAGGAGAGACCCAGTACTTC.

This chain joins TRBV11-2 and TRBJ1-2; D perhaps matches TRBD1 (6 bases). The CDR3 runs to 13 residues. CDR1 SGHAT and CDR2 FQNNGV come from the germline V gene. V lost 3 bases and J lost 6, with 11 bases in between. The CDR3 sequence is CASSLRTVHGYTF. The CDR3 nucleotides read TGTGCCAGCAGCTTGAGGACAGTCCATGGCTACACCTTC.

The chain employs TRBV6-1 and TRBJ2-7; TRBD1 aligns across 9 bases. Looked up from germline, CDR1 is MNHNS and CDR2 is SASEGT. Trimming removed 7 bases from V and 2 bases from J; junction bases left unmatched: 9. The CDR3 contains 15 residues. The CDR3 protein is CASIPGQGHTYEQYF. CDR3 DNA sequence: TGTGCCAGCATCCCCGGACAGGGGCATACCTACGAGCAGTACTTC.

As DNA, the CDR3 is TGTGCCAGCAGGGGCCCCCTCACTGAAGCTTTCTTT. Translated: CASRGPLTEAFF. This sequence joins TRBV25-1 and TRBJ1-1; D unclear. The CDR3 sequence is 12 residues long. Per germline, CDR1 MGHDK and CDR2 SYGVNS. Deletions cut 6 bases from V and 4 bases from J, with 9 bases between. The variable domain in full, completed from reference TRBV25-1 and TRBJ1-1, reads EADIYQTPRYLVIGTGKKITLECSQTMGHDKMYWYQQDPGMELHLIHYSYGVNSTEKGDLSSESTVSRIRTEHFPLTLESARPSHTSQYLCASRGPLTEAFFGQGTRLTVV.

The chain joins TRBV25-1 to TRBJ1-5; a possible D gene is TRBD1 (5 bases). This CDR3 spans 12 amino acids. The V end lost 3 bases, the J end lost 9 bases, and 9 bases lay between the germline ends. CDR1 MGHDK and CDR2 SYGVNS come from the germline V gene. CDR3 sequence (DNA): TGTGCCAGCAGTGATGTGGGGGGGCCCCAGCATTTT. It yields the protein CASSDVGGPQHF.

This CDR3 is CASSLYFQETQYF. The DNA for the CDR3 is TGTGCCAGCAGTTTGTACTTCCAAGAGACCCAGTACTTC. V usage is TRBV28 and J usage is TRBJ2-5; D is unclear. Trimming left V 3 bases short and J 1 base short, with 6 bases between. The CDR3 consists of 13 residues. Germline-derived CDR1 and CDR2 are MDHEN and SYDVKM. Together with reference TRBV28 and TRBJ2-5, the CDR3 gives the full variable domain: DVKVTQSSRYLVKRTGEKVFLECVQDMDHENMFWYRQDPGLGLRLIYFSYDVKMKEKGDIPEGYSVSREKKERFSLILESASTNQTSMYLCASSLYFQETQYFGPGTRLLVL.

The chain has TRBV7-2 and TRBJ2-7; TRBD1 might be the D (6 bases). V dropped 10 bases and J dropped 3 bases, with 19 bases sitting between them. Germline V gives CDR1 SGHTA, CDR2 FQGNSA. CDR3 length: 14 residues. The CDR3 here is CAIKPGTRIYEQYF. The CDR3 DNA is TGTGCCATCAAGCCCGGGACAAGGATCTACGAGCAGTACTTC.